These 19 T cell receptor beta chains were sequenced from one sample in a study of CD8 T cells in ankylosing spondylitis. TCRdb re-analysed the 5' RACE reads in MiXCR, keeping a single row per CDR3 protein. Among about 140,000 distinct CDR3 sequences, roughly 8.4% were seen once, and the ten largest hold under 7.5%. The sequenced sample consisted of synovial fluid, either unsorted or a sorted T cell fraction (not recorded which). Receptors originate from a male donor with ankylosing spondylitis.

There are many counts of this clonotype. This chain uses TRBV20-1 with TRBJ2-3; a weak D match, TRBD2 (5 bases). The CDR3 runs 12 residues. Between the trimmed V and J ends, which lost 6 bases and 5 bases, there was a span of 12 bases. In germline, CDR1 is DFQATT, CDR2 SNEGSKA (reference sequence). The CDR3 reads CSAPARGDTQYF. In DNA form, the CDR3 reads TGCAGTGCCCCGGCCCGGGGAGATACGCAGTATTTT.

The sample holds a few counts of this clonotype. The V and J genes are TRBV7-2 and TRBJ2-5; possibly TRBD1 or TRBD2 for D (5 bases each). Germline V gene lookup returns CDR1 SGHTA and CDR2 FQGNSA. The V end lost 3 bases, the J end lost 5 bases, and 16 bases lay between the germline ends. This CDR3 is 15 amino acids long. In DNA form, the CDR3 reads TGTGCCAGCAGCTTGGGACCGCTCCGAAGGGAGACCCAGTACTTC. Translating it yields CASSLGPLRRETQYF. Looking up the rest from reference TRBV7-2 and TRBJ2-5 gives the full variable domain: GAGVSQSPSNKVTEKGKDVELRCDPISGHTALYWYRQSLGQGLEFLIYFQGNSAPDKSGLPSDRFSAERTGGSVSTLTIQRTQQEDSAVYLCASSLGPLRRETQYFGPGTRLLVL.

Concerning this clonotype: Sequence at one end of the junction differs from germline and may be a read error. The chain links TRBV9 to TRBJ2-6; the D gene is possibly TRBD1 (6 bases). CDR1 is SGDLS and CDR2 is YYNGEE in the germline V gene. The CDR3 runs 17 residues. CDR3 residues: CASSEGDRISGANVPTF. The CDR3, as DNA: TGTGCCAGCAGCGAGGGGGACCGCATCTCTGGGGCCAACGTCCCGACTTTC. Full variable domain (remainder filled in from reference TRBV9 and TRBJ2-6): DSGVTQTPKHLITATGQRVTLRCSPRSGDLSVYWYQQSLDQGLQFLIQYYNGEERAKGNILERFSAQQFPDLHSELNLSSLELGDSALYFCASSEGDRISGANVPTFGAGSRLTVL.

In nucleotides, the CDR3 is TGTGCCAGCACCCTCGGGGGCGGGATTATAAATGAGCAGTTCTTC. It specifies CASTLGGGIINEQFF. This sequence joins TRBV7-2 and TRBJ2-1; D is tentatively TRBD1 or TRBD2 (6 bases each). Trimming removed 7 bases at V and 7 bases at J, with 20 bases between. The CDR3 totals 15 residues. The V gene's germline CDR1 is SGHTA and CDR2 FQGNSA. Looking up the rest from reference TRBV7-2 and TRBJ2-1 gives the full variable domain: GAGVSQSPSNKVTEKGKDVELRCDPISGHTALYWYRQSLGQGLEFLIYFQGNSAPDKSGLPSDRFSAERTGGSVSTLTIQRTQQEDSAVYLCASTLGGGIINEQFFGPGTRLTVL.

This clonotype was seen only once. J is TRBJ2-1 and V is TRBV20-1, with TRBD2 matching 8 bases. CDR1 and CDR2 (germline): DFQATT, SNEGSKA (reference sequence). The V segment lost 1 base and the J segment 7 bases; nucleotides outside the gene matches: 12. The CDR3 runs 16 residues. CDR3 coding DNA: TGCAGTGCTAGAGCTGGCCGGCGGGGGGCTTCTAATGAGCAGTTCTTC. Its translation is CSARAGRRGASNEQFF.

Comments on this clonotype: The junction shows a germline mismatch at one end, possibly a read error. The chain recombines TRBV5-1 with TRBJ1-2, with D unclear. CDR1 is SGHRS, CDR2 YFSETQ, per germline. The CDR3 runs to 14 residues. The CDR3 reads CANSLRTRHYGYTF. The DNA of the CDR3 is TGCGCCAACAGCCTCAGGACCAGACACTATGGCTACACCTTC. Complete variable domain (other parts from reference TRBV5-1 and TRBJ1-2): KAGVTQTPRYLIKTRGQQVTLSCSPISGHRSVSWYQQTPGQGLQFLFEYFSETQRNKGNFPGRFSGRQFSNSRSEMNVSTLELGDSALYLCANSLRTRHYGYTFGSGTRLTVV.

This clonotype was detected ten times or more. The chain links TRBV11-1 to TRBJ2-1; 7 positions match TRBD1. The CDR3 has 16 amino acids. Trimming cost V 4 bases and J 0 bases; bases outside gene matches: 6. Per germline, CDR1 SGHAT and CDR2 FQDESV (reference sequence). CDR3 loop: CASSSIHRGSYNEQFF. DNA of the CDR3: TGTGCCAGCAGCTCTATACACAGGGGCTCCTACAATGAGCAGTTCTTC. Full variable domain (remainder filled in from reference TRBV11-1 and TRBJ2-1): EAEVAQSPRYKITEKSQAVAFWCDPISGHATLYWYRQILGQGPELLVQFQDESVVDDSQLPKDRFSAERLKGVDSTLKIQPAELGDSAMYLCASSSIHRGSYNEQFFGPGTRLTVL.

The J gene is TRBJ2-1, the V gene TRBV14; perhaps TRBD1 as D (6 bases). The germline V and J ends were trimmed by 6 bases and 2 bases, with 14 bases remaining between them. The CDR3 loop spans 15 amino acids. The germline CDR1 and CDR2 sequences are SGHDN and FVKESK. The DNA for the CDR3 is TGTGCCAGCAGTCTAGCCGGGACACCCTACAATGAGCAGTTCTTC. Translating it yields CASSLAGTPYNEQFF.

This clonotype was seen at least ten times. V and J are TRBV25-1 and TRBJ2-7, with D uncertain. This CDR3 has 14 residues. V was trimmed by 5 bases and J by 2 bases, leaving 13 bases between them. Germline CDR1 is MGHDK and CDR2 is SYGVNS. As DNA, the CDR3 is TGTGCCAGCAGTCCGAGCGAGACAACCTACGAGCAGTACTTC. Its protein is CASSPSETTYEQYF.

At least ten counts were recorded for this clonotype. The CDR3 DNA reads as TGCAGCGTTGAAAGGACCCGAAGGGGCGGCTACACCTTC. Translated: CSVERTRRGGYTF. The V and J genes are TRBV29-1 and TRBJ1-2; tentative D call: TRBD1 (5 bases). Germline V gene data show CDR1 as SQVTM and CDR2 as ANQGSEA. The length of the CDR3 is 13 residues. The V end was cut by 2 bases, the J end by 8 bases, with 15 bases between. The full variable domain, rest sourced from reference TRBV29-1 and TRBJ1-2, is SAVISQKPSRDICQRGTSLTIQCQVDSQVTMMFWYRQQPGQSLTLIATANQGSEATYESGFVIDKFPISRPNLTFSTLTVSNMSPEDSSIYLCSVERTRRGGYTFGSGTRLTVV.

The rearrangement links TRBV7-2 to TRBJ1-5; the match to TRBD1 covers 9 bases. The length of the CDR3 is 14 residues. Germline V gives CDR1 SGHTA, CDR2 FQGNSA. The trim removed 5 bases at V and 7 bases at J, leaving 6 bases unmatched. CDR3 sequence: CASSLRDRAQPQHF. The CDR3 bases are TGTGCCAGCAGCCTCCGGGACAGGGCGCAGCCCCAGCATTTT.

V is TRBV7-9 and J is TRBJ1-2; D remains unclear. CDR3 length: 13 residues. V was cut by 1 base and J by 6 bases, with 9 bases left in between. Germline CDR1 SEHNR, CDR2 FQNEAQ (reference sequence). The CDR3 sequence: CASSLGQSDGYTF. As DNA, the CDR3 is TGTGCCAGCAGCTTAGGACAAAGTGATGGCTACACCTTC.

This clonotype was picked up many times. The V and J genes are TRBV12-3 or TRBV12-4 and TRBJ1-5, with TRBD1 matching 7 bases. V lost 5 bases, J lost 0 bases, and 10 bases stayed unmatched. This CDR3 contains 17 residues. CDR3 loop: CASSQTGAAYSNQPQHF. The CDR3 DNA is TGTGCCAGCAGTCAAACAGGGGCCGCTTATAGCAATCAGCCCCAGCATTTT.

This clonotype was observed a handful of times. This chain connects TRBV28 to TRBJ1-1; D ambiguous. Per germline, CDR1 MDHEN and CDR2 SYDVKM. The CDR3 sequence is 13 residues long. V dropped 3 bases and J dropped 7 bases, with 12 bases sitting between them. The CDR3 protein is CASSLSQRGEAFF. Written as DNA, the CDR3 is TGTGCCAGCAGTTTGAGTCAGAGAGGTGAAGCTTTCTTT.

This clonotype showed up just a few times. The chain has TRBV10-2 and TRBJ2-7, with D maybe TRBD2 (5 bases). The CDR3 is made up of 16 amino acids. Deletions cut 4 bases from V and 7 bases from J, with 23 bases between. The V gene's germline CDR1 is WSHSY and CDR2 SAAADI. The CDR3 DNA is TGCGCCAGCAGTGCTGGACTCGGACTCCTTTTGGGGGAGCAGTACTTC. Translated, it gives CASSAGLGLLLGEQYF.

This clonotype was counted only a few times. This sequence joins TRBV4-1 and TRBJ1-4; weak D call: TRBD1 (5 bases). V lost 2 bases and J 7 bases, leaving 11 bases between the germline ends. CDR1 is MGHRA, CDR2 YSYEKL, per germline. The CDR3 sequence is 14 residues long. The CDR3 loop is CASSQRGGGEKLFF. In DNA form, the CDR3 reads TGCGCCAGCAGCCAACGTGGGGGGGGTGAAAAACTGTTTTTT.

The rearrangement joins TRBV7-2 to TRBJ1-1; unclear D gene. Germline CDR1 reads SGHTA; CDR2 reads FQGNSA. CDR3 length equals 13 residues. V was trimmed by 3 bases and J by 5 bases, leaving 10 bases between them. This chain's CDR3 is CASSFKGSTEAFF. In DNA, the CDR3 is TGTGCCAGCAGCTTCAAGGGTTCGACTGAAGCTTTCTTT.

The rearrangement links TRBV6-1 to TRBJ1-6, with D possibly matching TRBD1 (5 bases). The length of the CDR3 is 16 residues. The V gene lost 8 bases and the J gene lost 5 bases, with 19 bases spanning the gap. Germline assignment: CDR1 MNHNS and CDR2 SASEGT. This CDR3 is CASRRGSGKDNSPLHF. CDR3 sequence (DNA): TGTGCCAGCCGCAGAGGCTCAGGGAAGGATAATTCACCCCTCCACTTT.

The chain combines TRBV20-1 with TRBJ2-1; TRBD2 aligns across 7 bases. The trim removed 5 bases at V and 4 bases at J, leaving 5 bases unmatched. Germline V gene lookup returns CDR1 DFQATT and CDR2 SNEGSKA (reference sequence). The CDR3 totals 13 residues. The DNA for the CDR3 is TGCAGTGCTTCCAGCGGGATATACAATGAGCAGTTCTTC. Translation gives CSASSGIYNEQFF.